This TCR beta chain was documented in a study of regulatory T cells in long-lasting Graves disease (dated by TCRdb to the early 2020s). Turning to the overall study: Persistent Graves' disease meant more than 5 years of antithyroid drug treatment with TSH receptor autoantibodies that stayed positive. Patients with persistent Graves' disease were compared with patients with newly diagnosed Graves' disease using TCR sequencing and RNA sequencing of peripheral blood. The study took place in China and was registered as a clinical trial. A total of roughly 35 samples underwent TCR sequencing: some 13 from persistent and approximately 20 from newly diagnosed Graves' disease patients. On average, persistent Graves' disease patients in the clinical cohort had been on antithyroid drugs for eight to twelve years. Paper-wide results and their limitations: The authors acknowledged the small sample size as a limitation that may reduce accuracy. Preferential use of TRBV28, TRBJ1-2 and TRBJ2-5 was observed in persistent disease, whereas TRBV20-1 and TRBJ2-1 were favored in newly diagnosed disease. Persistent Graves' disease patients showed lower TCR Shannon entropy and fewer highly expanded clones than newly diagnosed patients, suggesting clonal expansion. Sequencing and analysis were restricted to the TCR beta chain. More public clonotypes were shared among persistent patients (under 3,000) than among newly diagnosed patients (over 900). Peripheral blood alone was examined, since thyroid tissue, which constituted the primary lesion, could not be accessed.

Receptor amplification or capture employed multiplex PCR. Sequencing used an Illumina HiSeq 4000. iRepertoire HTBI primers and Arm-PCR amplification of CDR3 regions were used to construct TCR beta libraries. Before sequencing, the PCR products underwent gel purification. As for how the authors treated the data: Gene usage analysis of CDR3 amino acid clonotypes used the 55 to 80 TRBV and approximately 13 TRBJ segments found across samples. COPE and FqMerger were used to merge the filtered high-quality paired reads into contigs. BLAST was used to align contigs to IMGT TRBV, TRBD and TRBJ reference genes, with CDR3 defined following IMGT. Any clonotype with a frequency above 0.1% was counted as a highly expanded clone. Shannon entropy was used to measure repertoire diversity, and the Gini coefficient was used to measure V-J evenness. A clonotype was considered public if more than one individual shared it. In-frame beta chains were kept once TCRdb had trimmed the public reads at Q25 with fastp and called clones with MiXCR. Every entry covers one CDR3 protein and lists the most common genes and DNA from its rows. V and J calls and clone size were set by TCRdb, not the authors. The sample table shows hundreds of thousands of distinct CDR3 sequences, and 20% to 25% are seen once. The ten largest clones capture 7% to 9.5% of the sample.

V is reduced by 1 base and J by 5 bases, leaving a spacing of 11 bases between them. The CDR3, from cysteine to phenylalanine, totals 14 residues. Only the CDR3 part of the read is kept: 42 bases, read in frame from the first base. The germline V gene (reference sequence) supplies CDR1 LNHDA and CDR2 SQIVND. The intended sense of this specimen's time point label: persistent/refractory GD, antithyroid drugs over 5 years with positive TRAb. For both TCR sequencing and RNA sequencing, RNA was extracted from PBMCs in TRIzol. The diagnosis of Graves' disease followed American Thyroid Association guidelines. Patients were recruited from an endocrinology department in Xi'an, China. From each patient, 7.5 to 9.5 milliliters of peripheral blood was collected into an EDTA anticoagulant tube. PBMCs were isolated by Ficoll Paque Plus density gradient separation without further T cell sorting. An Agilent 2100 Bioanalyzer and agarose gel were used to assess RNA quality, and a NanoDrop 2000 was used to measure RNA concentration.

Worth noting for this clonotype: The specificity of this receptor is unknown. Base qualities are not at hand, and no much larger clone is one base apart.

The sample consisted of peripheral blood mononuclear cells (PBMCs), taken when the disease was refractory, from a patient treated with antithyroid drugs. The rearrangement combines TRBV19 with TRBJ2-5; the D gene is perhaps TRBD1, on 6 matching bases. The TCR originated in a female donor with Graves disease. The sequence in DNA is TGTGCCAGTAGTATAGGGGGGCGCGGGGAGACCCAGTACTTC. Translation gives CASSIGGRGETQYF.